This T cell receptor (beta chain) is drawn from a study of T cell responses to AZD1222 COVID-19 vaccine. Generated by immunoSEQ multiplex PCR, the TCRdb table keeps only in-frame clones and is missing some. The repertoire holds 100,000 to 150,000 clones, with less than 95% as singletons. Study-wide points: Across spike, vaccine-associated CD4 TCRs were found, dominant at 160-218 and 743-854. Clonal diversity was possibly underestimated; the donors were predominantly white British and more often female. Of spike-specific TCRs, nearly half reportedly target regions left unmutated in variants.

As concerns this clone: What it binds is unknown.

Looked up from germline, CDR1 is SGHDT and CDR2 is YYEEEE. With 4 bases removed from V and 3 bases from J, the gap between germline ends came to 11 bases. This CDR3 has 14 residues. The rearrangement joins TRBV5-6 to TRBJ1-5; tentatively, D is TRBD1 (6 bases). Sequenced material: peripheral blood, taken on day 0 of MenACWY control vaccination. This receptor was taken from an adult in good health. DNA of the CDR3: TGTGCCAGCAGCATAGGGGGTTCCAATCAGCCCCAGCATTTT. Amino acids: CASSIGGSNQPQHF.